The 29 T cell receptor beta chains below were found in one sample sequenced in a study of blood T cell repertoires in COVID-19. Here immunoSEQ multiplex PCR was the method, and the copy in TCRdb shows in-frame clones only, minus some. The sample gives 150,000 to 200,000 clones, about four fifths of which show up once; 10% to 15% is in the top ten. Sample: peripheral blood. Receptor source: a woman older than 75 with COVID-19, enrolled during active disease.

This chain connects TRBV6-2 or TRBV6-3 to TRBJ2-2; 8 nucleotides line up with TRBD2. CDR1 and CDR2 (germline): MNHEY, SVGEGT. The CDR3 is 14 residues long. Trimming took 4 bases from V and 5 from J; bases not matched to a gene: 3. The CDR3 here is CASSSLAATGELFF. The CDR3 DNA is TGTGCCAGCAGTTCACTAGCGGCTACCGGGGAGCTGTTTTTT.

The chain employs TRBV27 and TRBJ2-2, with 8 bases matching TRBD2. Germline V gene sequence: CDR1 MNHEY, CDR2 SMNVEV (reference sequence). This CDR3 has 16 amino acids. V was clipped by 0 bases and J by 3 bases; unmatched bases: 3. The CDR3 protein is CASSLSTSGYTGELFF. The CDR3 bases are TGTGCCAGCAGTTTATCTACTAGCGGCTACACCGGGGAGCTGTTTTTT.

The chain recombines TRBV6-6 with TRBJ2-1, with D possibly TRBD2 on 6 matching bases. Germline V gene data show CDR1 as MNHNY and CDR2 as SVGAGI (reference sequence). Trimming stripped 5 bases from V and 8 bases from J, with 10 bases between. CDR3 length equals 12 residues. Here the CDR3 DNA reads TGTGCCAGCAGTCCCGGGGGACATGAGCAGTTCTTC. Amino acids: CASSPGGHEQFF.

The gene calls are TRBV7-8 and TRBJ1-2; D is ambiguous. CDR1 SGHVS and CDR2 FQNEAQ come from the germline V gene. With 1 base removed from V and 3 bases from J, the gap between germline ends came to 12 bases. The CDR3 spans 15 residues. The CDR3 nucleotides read TGTGCCAGCAGCTTAGAATTTGGGAGATACTATGGCTACACCTTC. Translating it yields CASSLEFGRYYGYTF.

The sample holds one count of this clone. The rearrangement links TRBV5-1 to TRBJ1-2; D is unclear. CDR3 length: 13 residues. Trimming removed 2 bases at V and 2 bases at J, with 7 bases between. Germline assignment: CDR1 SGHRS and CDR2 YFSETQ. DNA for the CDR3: TGCGCCAGCAGCTTCGGAGGGAACTATGGCTACACCTTC. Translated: CASSFGGNYGYTF.

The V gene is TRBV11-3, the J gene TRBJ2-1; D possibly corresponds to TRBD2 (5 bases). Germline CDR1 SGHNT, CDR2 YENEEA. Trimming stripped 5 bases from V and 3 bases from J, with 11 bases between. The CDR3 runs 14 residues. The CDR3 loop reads CASSEIGDYNEQFF. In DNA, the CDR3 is TGTGCCAGCAGCGAAATCGGGGACTACAATGAGCAGTTCTTC.

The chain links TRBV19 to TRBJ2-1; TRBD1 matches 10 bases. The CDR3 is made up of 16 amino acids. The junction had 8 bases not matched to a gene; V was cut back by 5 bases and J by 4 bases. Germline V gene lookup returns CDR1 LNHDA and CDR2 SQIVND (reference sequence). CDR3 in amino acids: CASSVYRDRGYNEQFF. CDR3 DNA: TGTGCCAGTAGTGTGTACCGGGACAGGGGTTACAATGAGCAGTTCTTC.

CDR3 coding DNA: TGTGCCAGCAGTTCGCATGGGACTAGCGGGAGAGAGCAGTACTTC. This codes for CASSSHGTSGREQYF. The chain combines TRBV6-5 with TRBJ2-7, with 14 bases aligning to TRBD2. CDR1 MNHEY and CDR2 SVGAGI come from the germline V gene. This CDR3 contains 15 residues. V dropped 4 bases and J dropped 7; count of bases not matched to a gene: 6.

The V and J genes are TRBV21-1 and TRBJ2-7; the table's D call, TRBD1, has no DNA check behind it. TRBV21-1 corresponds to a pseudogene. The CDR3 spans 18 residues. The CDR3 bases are TGTGCCAGGAGCAAACCCCTCAGTGAGGCAGGGGGTTCCTACGAGCAGTACTTC. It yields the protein CARSKPLSEAGGSYEQYF.

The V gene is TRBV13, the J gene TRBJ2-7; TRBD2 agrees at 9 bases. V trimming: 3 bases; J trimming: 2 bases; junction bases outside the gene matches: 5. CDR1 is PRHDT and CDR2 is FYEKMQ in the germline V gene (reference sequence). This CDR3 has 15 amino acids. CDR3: CASSFLAGGPYEQYF. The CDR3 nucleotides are TGTGCCAGCAGCTTCCTGGCGGGAGGGCCCTACGAGCAGTACTTC.

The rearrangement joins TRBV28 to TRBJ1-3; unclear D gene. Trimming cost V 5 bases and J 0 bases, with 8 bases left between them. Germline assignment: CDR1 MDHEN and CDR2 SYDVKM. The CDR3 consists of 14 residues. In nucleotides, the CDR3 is TGTGCCAGCAGTGGTCGGGACTCTGGAAACACCATATATTTT. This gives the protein CASSGRDSGNTIYF. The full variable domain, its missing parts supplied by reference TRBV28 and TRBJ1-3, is DVKVTQSSRYLVKRTGEKVFLECVQDMDHENMFWYRQDPGLGLRLIYFSYDVKMKEKGDIPEGYSVSREKKERFSLILESASTNQTSMYLCASSGRDSGNTIYFGEGSWLTVV.

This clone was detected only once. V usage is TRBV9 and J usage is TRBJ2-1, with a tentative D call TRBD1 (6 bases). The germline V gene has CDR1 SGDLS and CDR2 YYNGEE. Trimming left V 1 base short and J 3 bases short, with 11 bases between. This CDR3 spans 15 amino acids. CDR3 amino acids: CASSVSGTLYNEQFF. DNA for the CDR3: TGTGCCAGCAGCGTATCCGGGACACTCTACAATGAGCAGTTCTTC. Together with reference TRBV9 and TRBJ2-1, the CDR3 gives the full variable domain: DSGVTQTPKHLITATGQRVTLRCSPRSGDLSVYWYQQSLDQGLQFLIQYYNGEERAKGNILERFSAQQFPDLHSELNLSSLELGDSALYFCASSVSGTLYNEQFFGPGTRLTVL.

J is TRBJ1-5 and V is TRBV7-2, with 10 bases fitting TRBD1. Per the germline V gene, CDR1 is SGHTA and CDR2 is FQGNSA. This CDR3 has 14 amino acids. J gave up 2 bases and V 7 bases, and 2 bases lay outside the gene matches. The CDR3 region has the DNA TGTGCCAGCACCGGGACAGGGGGCAATCAGCCCCAGCATTTT. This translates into CASTGTGGNQPQHF.

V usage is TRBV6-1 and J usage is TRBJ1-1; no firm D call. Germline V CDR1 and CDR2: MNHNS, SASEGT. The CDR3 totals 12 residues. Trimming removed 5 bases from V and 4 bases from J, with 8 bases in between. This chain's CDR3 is CASSREGTEAFF. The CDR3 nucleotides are TGTGCCAGCAGTCGGGAGGGCACTGAAGCTTTCTTT.

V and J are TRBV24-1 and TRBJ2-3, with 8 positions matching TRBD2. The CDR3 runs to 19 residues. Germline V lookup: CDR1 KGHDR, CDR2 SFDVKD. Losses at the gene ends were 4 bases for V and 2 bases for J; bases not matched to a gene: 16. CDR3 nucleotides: TGTGCCACCAGTGACCCAAGGCGTGCGCGGGGGGTAATCACAGATACGCAGTATTTT. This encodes CATSDPRRARGVITDTQYF.

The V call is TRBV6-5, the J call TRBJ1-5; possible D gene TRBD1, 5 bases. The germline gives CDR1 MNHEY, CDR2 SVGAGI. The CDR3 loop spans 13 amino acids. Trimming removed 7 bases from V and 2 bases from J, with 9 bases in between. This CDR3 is CASTGLRNQPQHF. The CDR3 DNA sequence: TGTGCCAGCACAGGGCTTCGCAATCAGCCCCAGCATTTT.

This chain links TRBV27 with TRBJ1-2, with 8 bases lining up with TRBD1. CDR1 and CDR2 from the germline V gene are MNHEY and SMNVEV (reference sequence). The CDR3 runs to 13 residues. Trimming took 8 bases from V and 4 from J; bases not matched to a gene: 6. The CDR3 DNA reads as TGTGCCAGCCACGACGGGACAGGCTATGGCTACACCTTC. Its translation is CASHDGTGYGYTF.

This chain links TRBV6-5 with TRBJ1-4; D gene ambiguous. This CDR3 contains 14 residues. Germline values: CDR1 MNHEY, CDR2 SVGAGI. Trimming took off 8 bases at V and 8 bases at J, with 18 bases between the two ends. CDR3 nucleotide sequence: TGTGCCAGCGAGGAGGACTCTCGAACGGAAAAACTGTTTTTT. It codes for CASEEDSRTEKLFF.

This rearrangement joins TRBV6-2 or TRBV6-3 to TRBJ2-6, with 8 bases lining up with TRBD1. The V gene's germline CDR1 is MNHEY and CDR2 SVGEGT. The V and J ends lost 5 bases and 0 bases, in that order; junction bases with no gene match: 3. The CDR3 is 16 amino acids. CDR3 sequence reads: CASSRTGGSGANVLTF. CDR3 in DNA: TGTGCCAGCAGTAGAACAGGGGGCTCTGGGGCCAACGTCCTGACTTTC.

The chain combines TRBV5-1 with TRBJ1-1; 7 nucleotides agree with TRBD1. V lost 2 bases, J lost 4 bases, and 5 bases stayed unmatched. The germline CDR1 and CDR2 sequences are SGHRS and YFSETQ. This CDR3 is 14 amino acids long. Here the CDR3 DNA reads TGCGCCAGCAGCTTACAGGGGATGGGCACTGAAGCTTTCTTT. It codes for CASSLQGMGTEAFF. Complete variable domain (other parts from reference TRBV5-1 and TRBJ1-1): KAGVTQTPRYLIKTRGQQVTLSCSPISGHRSVSWYQQTPGQGLQFLFEYFSETQRNKGNFPGRFSGRQFSNSRSEMNVSTLELGDSALYLCASSLQGMGTEAFFGQGTRLTVV.

DNA for the CDR3: TGTGCCAGCAATGGGGACAGGGGTAGAAACGAGCAGTACTTC. Encoded protein: CASNGDRGRNEQYF. The J gene is TRBJ2-7, the V gene TRBV28, with 10 bases aligning to TRBD1. CDR1 and CDR2 (germline): MDHEN, SYDVKM. With 7 bases clipped from V and 5 bases from J, the junction kept 8 bases outside the gene matches. The CDR3 consists of 14 residues. Full variable domain (remainder filled in from reference TRBV28 and TRBJ2-7): DVKVTQSSRYLVKRTGEKVFLECVQDMDHENMFWYRQDPGLGLRLIYFSYDVKMKEKGDIPEGYSVSREKKERFSLILESASTNQTSMYLCASNGDRGRNEQYFGPGTRLTVT.

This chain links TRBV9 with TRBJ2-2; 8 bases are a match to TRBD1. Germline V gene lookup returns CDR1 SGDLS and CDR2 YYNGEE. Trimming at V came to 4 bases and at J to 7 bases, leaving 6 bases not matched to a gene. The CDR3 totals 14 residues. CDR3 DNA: TGTGCCAGCAGCCCTCGACAGGGGCTCGGGGAGCTGTTTTTT. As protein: CASSPRQGLGELFF.

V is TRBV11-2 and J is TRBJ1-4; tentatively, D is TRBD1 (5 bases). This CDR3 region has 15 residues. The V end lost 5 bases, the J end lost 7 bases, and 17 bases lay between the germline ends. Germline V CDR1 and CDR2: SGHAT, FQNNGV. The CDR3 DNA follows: TGTGCCAGCAGCCCTCTTGGGGCAGGGTTTGAAAAACTGTTTTTT. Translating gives CASSPLGAGFEKLFF.

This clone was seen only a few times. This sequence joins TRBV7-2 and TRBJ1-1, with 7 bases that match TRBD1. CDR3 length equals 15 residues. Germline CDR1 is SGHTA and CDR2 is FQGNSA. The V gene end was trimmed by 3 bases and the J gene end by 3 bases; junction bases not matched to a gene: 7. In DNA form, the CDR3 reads TGTGCCAGCAGCTTGGGACAGTCCTTGGACACTGAAGCTTTCTTT. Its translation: CASSLGQSLDTEAFF.

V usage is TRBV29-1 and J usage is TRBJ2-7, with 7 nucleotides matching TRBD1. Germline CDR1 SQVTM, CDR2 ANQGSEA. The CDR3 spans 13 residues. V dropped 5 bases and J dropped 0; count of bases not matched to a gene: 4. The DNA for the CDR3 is TGCAGCGTTCGACAGGGAAGCTCCTACGAGCAGTACTTC. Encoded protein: CSVRQGSSYEQYF.

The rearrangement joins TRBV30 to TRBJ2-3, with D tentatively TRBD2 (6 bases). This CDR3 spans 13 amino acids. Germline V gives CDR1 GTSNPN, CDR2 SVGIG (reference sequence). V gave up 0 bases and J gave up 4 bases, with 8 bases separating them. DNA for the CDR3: TGTGCCTGGAGTGTAACGGGGGCAGATACGCAGTATTTT. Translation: CAWSVTGADTQYF.

DNA for the CDR3: TGTGCCAGCAGTCGTATCGGGGGAATCTCGCCTGGAAACACCATATATTTT. Amino acids: CASSRIGGISPGNTIYF. The genes are TRBV27 and TRBJ1-3; TRBD1 is a possible D gene (5 bases). This CDR3 has 17 amino acids. V was trimmed by 5 bases and J by 2 bases, leaving 19 bases between them. CDR1 MNHEY and CDR2 SMNVEV come from the germline V gene (reference sequence).

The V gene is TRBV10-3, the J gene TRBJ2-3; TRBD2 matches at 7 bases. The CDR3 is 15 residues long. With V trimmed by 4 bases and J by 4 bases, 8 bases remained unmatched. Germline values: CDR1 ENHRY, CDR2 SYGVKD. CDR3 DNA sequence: TGTGCCATCAGTGGTCGAGGACTAGGTTCAGATACGCAGTATTTT. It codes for CAISGRGLGSDTQYF.

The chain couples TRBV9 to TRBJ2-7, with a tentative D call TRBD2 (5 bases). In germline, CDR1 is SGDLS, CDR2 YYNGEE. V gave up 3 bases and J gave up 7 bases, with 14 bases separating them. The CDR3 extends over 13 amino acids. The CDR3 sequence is CASSGGLTGEQYF. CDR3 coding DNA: TGTGCCAGCAGCGGCGGACTGACCGGGGAGCAGTACTTC. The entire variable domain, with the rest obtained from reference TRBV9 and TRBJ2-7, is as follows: DSGVTQTPKHLITATGQRVTLRCSPRSGDLSVYWYQQSLDQGLQFLIQYYNGEERAKGNILERFSAQQFPDLHSELNLSSLELGDSALYFCASSGGLTGEQYFGPGTRLTVT.